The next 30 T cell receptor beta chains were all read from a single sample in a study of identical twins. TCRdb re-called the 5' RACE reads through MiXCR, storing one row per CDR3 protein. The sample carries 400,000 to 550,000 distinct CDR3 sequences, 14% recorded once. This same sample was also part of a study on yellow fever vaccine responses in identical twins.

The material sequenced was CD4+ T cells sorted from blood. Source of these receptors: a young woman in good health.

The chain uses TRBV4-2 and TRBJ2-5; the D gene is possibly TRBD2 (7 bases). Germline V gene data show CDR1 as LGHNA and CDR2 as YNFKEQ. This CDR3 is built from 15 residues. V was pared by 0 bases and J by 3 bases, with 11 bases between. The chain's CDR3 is CASSQELGGEETQYF. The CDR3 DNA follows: TGTGCCAGCAGCCAAGAGCTAGGGGGGGAAGAGACCCAGTACTTC.

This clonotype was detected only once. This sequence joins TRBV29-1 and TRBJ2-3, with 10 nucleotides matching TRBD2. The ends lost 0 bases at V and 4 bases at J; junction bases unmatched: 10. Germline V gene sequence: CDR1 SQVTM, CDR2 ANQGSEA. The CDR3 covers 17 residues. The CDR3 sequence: CSVEETRPGLASDTQYF. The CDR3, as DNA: TGCAGCGTTGAAGAGACTAGACCGGGACTAGCGTCAGATACGCAGTATTTT.

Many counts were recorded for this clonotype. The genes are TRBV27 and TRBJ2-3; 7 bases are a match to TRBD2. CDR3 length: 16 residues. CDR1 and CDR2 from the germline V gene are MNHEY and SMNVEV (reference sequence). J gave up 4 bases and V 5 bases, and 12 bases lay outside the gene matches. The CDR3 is CASSEMTREVADTQYF. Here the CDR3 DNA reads TGTGCCAGCAGTGAAATGACCCGGGAGGTTGCAGATACGCAGTATTTT.

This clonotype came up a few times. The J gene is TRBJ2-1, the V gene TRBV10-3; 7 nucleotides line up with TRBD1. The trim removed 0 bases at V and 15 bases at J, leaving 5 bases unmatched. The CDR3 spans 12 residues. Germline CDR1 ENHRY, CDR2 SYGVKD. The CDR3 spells CAISESQGPPFF. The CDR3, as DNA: TGTGCCATCAGTGAGTCACAGGGGCCCCCGTTCTTC.

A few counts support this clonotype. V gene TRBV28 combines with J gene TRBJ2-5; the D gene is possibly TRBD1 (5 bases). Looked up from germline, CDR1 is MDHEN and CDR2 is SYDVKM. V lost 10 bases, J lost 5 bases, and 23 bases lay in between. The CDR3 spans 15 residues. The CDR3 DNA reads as TGTGCCACCGAGAGTCTTGGGGCTAAGGGGGAGACCCAGTACTTC. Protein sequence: CATESLGAKGETQYF.

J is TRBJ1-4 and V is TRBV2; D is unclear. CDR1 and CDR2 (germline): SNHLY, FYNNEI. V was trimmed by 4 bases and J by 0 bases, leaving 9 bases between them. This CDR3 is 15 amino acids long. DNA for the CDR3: TGTGCCAGCAGTGTGGTCCCTGCAACTAATGAAAAACTGTTTTTT. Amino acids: CASSVVPATNEKLFF.

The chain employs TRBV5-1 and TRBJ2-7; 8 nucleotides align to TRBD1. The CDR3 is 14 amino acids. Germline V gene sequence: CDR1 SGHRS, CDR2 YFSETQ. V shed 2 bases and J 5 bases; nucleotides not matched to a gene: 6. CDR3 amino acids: CASSLRTGRNEQYF. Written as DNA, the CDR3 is TGCGCCAGCAGCTTAAGGACAGGGAGGAACGAGCAGTACTTC.

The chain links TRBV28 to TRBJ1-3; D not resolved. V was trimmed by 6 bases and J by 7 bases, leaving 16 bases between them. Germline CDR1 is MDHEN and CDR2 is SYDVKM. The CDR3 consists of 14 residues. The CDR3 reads CASRRLLVGNTIYF. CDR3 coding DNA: TGTGCCAGCAGGAGACTATTGGTTGGGAACACCATATATTTT.

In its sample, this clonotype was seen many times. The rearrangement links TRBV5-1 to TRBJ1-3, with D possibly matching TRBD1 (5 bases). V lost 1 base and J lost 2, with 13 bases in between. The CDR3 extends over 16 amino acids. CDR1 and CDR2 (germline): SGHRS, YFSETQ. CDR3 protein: CASSLQGVGPGNTIYF. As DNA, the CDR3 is TGCGCCAGCAGCTTGCAGGGTGTTGGGCCTGGAAACACCATATATTTT.

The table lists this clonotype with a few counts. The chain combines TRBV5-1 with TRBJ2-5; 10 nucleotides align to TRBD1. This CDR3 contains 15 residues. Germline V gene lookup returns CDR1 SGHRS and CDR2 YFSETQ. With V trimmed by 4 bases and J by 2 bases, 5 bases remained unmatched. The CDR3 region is CASSHPGQGQETQYF. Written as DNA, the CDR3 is TGCGCCAGCAGCCATCCGGGACAGGGGCAAGAGACCCAGTACTTC.

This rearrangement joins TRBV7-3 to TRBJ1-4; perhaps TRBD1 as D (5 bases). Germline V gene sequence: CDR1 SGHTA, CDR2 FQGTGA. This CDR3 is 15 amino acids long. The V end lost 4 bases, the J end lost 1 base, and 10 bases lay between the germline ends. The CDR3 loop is CASSSSGRTNEKLFF. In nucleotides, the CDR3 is TGTGCCAGCAGCTCGTCAGGGAGAACTAATGAAAAACTGTTTTTT.

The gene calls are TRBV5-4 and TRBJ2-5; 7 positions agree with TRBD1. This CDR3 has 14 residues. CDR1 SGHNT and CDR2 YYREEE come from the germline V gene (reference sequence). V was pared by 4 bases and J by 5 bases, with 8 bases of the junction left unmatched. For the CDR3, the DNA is TGTGCCAGCAGCGAACGGACAGGTTCGGAGACCCAGTACTTC. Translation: CASSERTGSETQYF.

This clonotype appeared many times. CDR3 region: CASSLVGNGPETQYF. As DNA, the CDR3 is TGCGCCAGCAGCTTAGTAGGAAATGGCCCCGAGACCCAGTACTTC. The rearrangement joins TRBV5-1 to TRBJ2-5, with no clear D. The CDR3 covers 15 residues. Germline loops: CDR1 SGHRS, CDR2 YFSETQ. V was clipped by 2 bases and J by 5 bases, with 16 bases between them.

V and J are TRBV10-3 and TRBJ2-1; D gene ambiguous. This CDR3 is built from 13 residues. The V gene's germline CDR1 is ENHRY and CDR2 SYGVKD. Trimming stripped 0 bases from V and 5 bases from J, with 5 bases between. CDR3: CAISESMDNEQFF. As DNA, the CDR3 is TGTGCCATCAGTGAGTCGATGGACAATGAGCAGTTCTTC.

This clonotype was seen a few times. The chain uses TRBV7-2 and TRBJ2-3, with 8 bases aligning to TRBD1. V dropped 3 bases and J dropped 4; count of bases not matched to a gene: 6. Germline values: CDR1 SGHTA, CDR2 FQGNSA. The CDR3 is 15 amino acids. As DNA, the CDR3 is TGTGCCAGCAGCTTTCAGGGGGCGATCGCAGATACGCAGTATTTT. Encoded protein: CASSFQGAIADTQYF.

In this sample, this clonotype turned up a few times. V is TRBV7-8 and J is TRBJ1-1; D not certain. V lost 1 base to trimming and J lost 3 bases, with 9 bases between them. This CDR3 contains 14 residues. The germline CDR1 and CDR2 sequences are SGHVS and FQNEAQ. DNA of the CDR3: TGTGCCAGCAGCTTAGATCCCCCCGACACTGAAGCTTTCTTT. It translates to CASSLDPPDTEAFF.

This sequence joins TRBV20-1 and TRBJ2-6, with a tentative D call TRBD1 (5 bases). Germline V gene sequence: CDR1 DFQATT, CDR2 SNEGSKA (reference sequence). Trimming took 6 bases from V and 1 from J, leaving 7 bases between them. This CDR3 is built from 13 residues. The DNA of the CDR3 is TGCAGTGCCCCAGGGTCTGGGGCCAACGTCCTGACTTTC. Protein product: CSAPGSGANVLTF.

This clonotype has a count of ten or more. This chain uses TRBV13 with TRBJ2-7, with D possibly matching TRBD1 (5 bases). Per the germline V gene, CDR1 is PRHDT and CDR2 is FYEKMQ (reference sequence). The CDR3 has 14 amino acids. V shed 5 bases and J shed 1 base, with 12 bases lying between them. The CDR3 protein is CASSKRQRSYEQYF. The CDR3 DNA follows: TGTGCCAGCAGCAAAAGACAGCGTTCCTACGAGCAGTACTTC.

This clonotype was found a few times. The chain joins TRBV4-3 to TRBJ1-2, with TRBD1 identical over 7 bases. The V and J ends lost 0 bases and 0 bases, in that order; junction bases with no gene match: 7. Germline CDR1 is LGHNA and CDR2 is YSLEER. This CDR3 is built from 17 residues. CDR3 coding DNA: TGCGCCAGCAGCCAAGACCTACGAGACAGGGCTAACTATGGCTACACCTTC. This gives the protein CASSQDLRDRANYGYTF.

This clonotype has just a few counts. In DNA, the CDR3 is TGTGCCAGCCCCATGTTCGGCAAAATCATAGACACCGGGGAGCTGTTTTTT. Residues: CASPMFGKIIDTGELFF. The chain carries TRBV5-8 and TRBJ2-2; no firm D call. The CDR3 is 17 amino acids. Looked up from germline, CDR1 is SGHTS and CDR2 is YDEGEE. Trimming cost V 7 bases and J 3 bases, with 22 bases left between them. The variable domain in full, completed from reference TRBV5-8 and TRBJ2-2, reads EAGVTQSPTHLIKTRGQQATLRCSPISGHTSVYWYQQALGLGLQFLLWYDEGEERNRGNFPPRFSGRQFPNYSSELNVNALELEDSALYLCASPMFGKIIDTGELFFGEGSRLTVL.

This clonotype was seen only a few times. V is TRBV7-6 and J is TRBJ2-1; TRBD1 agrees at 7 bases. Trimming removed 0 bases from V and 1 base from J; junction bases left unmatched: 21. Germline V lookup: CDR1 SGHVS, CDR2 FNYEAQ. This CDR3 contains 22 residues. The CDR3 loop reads CASSLAPVGGESFKRSYNEQFF. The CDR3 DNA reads TGTGCCAGCAGCTTAGCCCCTGTAGGGGGCGAATCTTTCAAAAGGTCCTACAATGAGCAGTTCTTC.

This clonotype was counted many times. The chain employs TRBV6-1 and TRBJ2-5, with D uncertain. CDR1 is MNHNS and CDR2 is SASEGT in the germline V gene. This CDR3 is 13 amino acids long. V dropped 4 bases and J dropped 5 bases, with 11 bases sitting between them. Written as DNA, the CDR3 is TGTGCCAGCAGTGTACAAGGGAAGGAGACCCAGTACTTC. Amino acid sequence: CASSVQGKETQYF.

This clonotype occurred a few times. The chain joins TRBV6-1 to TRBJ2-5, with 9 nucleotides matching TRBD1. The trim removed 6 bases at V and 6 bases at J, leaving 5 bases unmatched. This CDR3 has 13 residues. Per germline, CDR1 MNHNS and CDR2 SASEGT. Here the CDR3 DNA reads TGTGCCAGCAGGGAGGACAGGGGAAAGACCCAGTACTTC. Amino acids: CASREDRGKTQYF.

CDR3 in amino acids: CASSPPSQGSYNEQFF. CDR3 sequence (DNA): TGTGCCAGCTCACCACCGTCCCAGGGAAGCTACAATGAGCAGTTCTTC. V usage is TRBV18 and J usage is TRBJ2-1, with D possibly TRBD1 on 5 matching bases. The CDR3 loop spans 16 amino acids. V lost 0 bases to trimming and J lost 3 bases, with 12 bases between them. The germline gives CDR1 KGHSH, CDR2 LQKENI.

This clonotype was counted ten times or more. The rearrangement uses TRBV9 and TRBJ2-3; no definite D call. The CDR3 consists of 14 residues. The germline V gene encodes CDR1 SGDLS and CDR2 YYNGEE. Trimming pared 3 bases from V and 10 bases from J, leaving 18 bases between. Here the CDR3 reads CASSAELDFRAQYF. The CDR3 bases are TGTGCCAGCAGCGCAGAACTTGACTTCCGTGCGCAGTATTTT.

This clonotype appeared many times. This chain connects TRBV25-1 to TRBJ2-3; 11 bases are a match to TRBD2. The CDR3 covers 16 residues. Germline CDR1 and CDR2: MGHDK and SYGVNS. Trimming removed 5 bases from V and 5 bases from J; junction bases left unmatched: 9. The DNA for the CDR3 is TGTGCCAGCAGTCAACTAGCGGGAGTCAGGGTAGATACGCAGTATTTT. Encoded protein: CASSQLAGVRVDTQYF.

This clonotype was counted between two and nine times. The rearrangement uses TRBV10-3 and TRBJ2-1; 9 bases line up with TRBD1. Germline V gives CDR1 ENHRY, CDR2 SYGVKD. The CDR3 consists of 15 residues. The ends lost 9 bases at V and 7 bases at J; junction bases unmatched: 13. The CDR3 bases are TGTGCCATTCGAGCGGACAGGGGAAAAGGTAATGAGCAGTTCTTC. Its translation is CAIRADRGKGNEQFF.

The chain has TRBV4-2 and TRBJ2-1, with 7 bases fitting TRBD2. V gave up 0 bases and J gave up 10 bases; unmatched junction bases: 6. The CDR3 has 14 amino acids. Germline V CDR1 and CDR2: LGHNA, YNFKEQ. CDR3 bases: TGTGCCAGCAGCCAAGATCGGGCGGGGGACGAGCAGTTCTTC. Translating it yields CASSQDRAGDEQFF.

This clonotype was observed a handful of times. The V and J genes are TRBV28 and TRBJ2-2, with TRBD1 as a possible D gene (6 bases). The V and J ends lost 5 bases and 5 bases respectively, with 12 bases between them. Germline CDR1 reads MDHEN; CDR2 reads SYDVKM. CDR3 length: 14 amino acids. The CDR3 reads CASSPGTHTGELFF. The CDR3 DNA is TGTGCCAGCAGTCCTGGGACACATACCGGGGAGCTGTTTTTT.

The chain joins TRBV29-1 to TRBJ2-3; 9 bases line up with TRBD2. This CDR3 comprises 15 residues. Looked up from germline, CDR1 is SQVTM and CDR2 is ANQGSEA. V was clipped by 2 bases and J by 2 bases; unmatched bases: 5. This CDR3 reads CSVEKAGGPTDTQYF. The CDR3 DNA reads TGCAGCGTTGAAAAGGCGGGAGGGCCCACAGATACGCAGTATTTT.